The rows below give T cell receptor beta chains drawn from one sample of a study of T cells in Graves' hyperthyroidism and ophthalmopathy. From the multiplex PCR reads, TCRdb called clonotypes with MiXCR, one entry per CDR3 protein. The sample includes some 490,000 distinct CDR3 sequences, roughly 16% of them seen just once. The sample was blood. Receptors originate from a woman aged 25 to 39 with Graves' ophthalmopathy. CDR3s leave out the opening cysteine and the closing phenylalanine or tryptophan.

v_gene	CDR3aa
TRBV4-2	ASSPARDVIFSDTQY
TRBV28	ASSLAETTYNEQF
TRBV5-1	ASSLGLAGGPISYNEQF
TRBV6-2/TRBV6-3	ASRRGRDQPQH
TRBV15	ATSRDVPLHEQY
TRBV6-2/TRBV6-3	ASRRAGGPTDTQY
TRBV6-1	ASSHYLRQGPHYGYT
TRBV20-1	SAQTGAETDTQY
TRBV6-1	ATGGGTDTQY
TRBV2	ASRLRQTTNEKLF
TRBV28	ASSLSLGYT
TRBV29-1	SVGGVGRNSGANVLT
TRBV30	AWNREEVITEAF
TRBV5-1	ASSTELSNSPLH
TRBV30	AWSVGHFVYNEQF
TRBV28	ASSLFSAGGGYNEQF
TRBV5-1	ASSLESGAAYEQY
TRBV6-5	ASSYEGWNEQF
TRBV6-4	ASSDSSGSPLH
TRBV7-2	ASSPGQGASYNEQF
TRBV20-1	SARDIMTSGRVADTQY
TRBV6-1	ASSGRRQGGYEKLF
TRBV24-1	ATSDPGTNGGTQY
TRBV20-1	SARGTGGVEEQF
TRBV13	ASSLSRGWREQF
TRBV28	ASRRSRAQETQY
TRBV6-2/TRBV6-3	ASSSALKDTEAF
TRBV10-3	AITKEDLHGYT
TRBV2	ASNGGGDEQF
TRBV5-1	ASSLRGVSEKLF
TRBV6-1	ASSDSSNSIQY
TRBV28	ASSSNPGTLRSEKLF
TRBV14	ASSVGTGGTYEQY
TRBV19	ASSRSIAGGSSYEQY
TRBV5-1	ASSLTRGEETQY
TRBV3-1	ASSQAGTGPHEQY
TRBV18	ASSPARTDEQF
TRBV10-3	AINHRETNYGYT
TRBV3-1	ASSQDLGSFNYEQY
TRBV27	ASRTGTGYGYT
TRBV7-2	ASSFPGVVEQY
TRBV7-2	ASSLLPLAGGSSSTDTQY
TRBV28	ASSLQGSQETQY
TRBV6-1	ATHELGTYEQY
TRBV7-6	ASSPGLAGARSYEQY
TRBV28	ASSFTAPQETQY
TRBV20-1	SASVGGDNEQF
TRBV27	ASGPAGSYEQY
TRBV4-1	ASSQGYYYEQY
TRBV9	ASSVNPGSSTDTQY
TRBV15	ATSRGQGGSPLH
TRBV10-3	ALRRETSYEQY
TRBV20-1	SAQDEGPQETQY
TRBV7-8	ASSLAGGFSYEQY